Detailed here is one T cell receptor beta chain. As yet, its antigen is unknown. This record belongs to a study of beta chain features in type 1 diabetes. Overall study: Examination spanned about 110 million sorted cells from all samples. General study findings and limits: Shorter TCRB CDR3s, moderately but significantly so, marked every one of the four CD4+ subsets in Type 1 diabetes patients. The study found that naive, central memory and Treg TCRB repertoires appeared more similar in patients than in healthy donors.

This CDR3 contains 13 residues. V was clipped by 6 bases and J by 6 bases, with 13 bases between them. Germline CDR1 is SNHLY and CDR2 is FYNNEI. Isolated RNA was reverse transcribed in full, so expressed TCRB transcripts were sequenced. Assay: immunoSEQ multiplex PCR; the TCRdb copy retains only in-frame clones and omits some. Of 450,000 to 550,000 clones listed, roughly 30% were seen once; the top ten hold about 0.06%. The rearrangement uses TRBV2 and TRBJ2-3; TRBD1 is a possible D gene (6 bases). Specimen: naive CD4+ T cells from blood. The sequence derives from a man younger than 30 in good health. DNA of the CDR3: TGTGCCAGCAGGGGGGCCTTCAGGGATACGCAGTATTTT. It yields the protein CASRGAFRDTQYF.